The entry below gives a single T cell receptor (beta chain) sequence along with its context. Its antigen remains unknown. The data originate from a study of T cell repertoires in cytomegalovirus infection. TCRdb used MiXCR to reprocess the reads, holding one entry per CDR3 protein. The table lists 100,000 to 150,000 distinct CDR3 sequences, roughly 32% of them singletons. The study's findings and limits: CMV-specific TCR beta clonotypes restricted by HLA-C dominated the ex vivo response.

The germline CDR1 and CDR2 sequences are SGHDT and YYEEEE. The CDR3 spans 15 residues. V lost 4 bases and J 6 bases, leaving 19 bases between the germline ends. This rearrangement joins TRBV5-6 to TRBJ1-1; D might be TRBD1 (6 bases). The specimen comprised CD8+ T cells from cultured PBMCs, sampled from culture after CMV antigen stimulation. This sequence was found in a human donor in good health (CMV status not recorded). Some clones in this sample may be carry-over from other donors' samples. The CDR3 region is CASSGTTTGLAEAFF. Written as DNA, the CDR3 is TGTGCCAGCAGCGGAACTACCACAGGGTTGGCTGAAGCTTTCTTT.